The clone carrying this T cell receptor beta chain appeared a few times. No antigen is known for it. The germline CDR1 and CDR2 sequences are SGHTS and YDEGEE. The V end lost 3 bases, the J end lost 0 bases, and 8 bases lay between the germline ends. The CDR3 is made up of 14 amino acids. Researchers used 5'RACE with constant-segment primers to make TCR alpha and TCR beta cDNA libraries that carry sample barcodes and UMIs. TCRdb passed the 5' RACE reads through MiXCR, listing each CDR3 protein once. The sample lists hundreds of thousands of distinct CDR3 sequences, approximately 22% occurring once. The data originate from a study of T-cell memory formation after mild COVID-19. Whole-study results and caveats: Among contracting clones, CD4+ were mainly CM/EM and CD8+ enriched in EMRA. Memory from before infection featured some responding clones, which suggests cross-reactive memory joined.

This TCR derives from a young man who had mild COVID-19 (a few samples of this study predate the infection). Cell type and time point are not known. Material: PBMCs or a T cell subset sorted from them (not recorded which). The chain recombines TRBV5-8 with TRBJ2-3, with D uncertain. This CDR3 is CASSSTRSTDTQYF. The CDR3 nucleotides are TGTGCCAGCAGCTCTACACGAAGCACAGATACGCAGTATTTT.